This TCR beta chain originates from a study of blood T cell repertoires in COVID-19 (TCRdb year 2020). For context, the study as a whole: Collaborator samples came from the United States, Italy and Spain and covered acute and convalescent phases of COVID-19. Sample metadata almost always included a de-identified subject ID, COVID-19 status, age in years and sex. The material from the prospective study consisted of cDNA or gDNA derived from T cells, B-cell-depleted T cells, or PBMCs. Samples were obtained from the ongoing ImmuneRACE study (first 160 participants) and from over a thousand subjects provided by 6 global collaborators. The repertoires were made available in a free public database intended to serve as a resource for research on the immune response to SARS-CoV-2. HLA class I and class II types, where available, came from metadata supplied by the sample provider rather than from assay-based typing. Subjects who had been exposed to COVID-19, were actively infected with it, or had recovered from it provided the deeply sampled blood TCRbeta repertoires that made up the dataset.

What the work shows at the level of the full study, not this receptor alone: How much clinical and demographic metadata was included differed by source and by participant, and the metadata was provided uncurated.

This clone occurred once. What this receptor recognizes is not known. No much larger clonotype is one base removed from it; base qualities were not supplied. TCRbeta CDR3 regions were amplified from genomic DNA by means of the immunoSEQ Assay, a bias-controlled multiplex PCR. The study's own analysis went as follows. Within the assay, amplification of reference gene primers was used to estimate how many nucleated cells each sample contained. Sequence reads were collapsed and filtered to measure the absolute abundance of every unique TCRbeta CDR3 rearrangement. For each sample, productive Simpson clonality was calculated by taking the square root of Simpson's diversity index across productive rearrangements. This immuneACCESS table, as held by TCRdb, lists in-frame sequences with V and J called but not all clones. Of the missing ones, under half trace to an unresolved V gene in checked studies; the others have no known cause. V, J and clone size were drawn from that table, and D and trimming were deduced from the DNA. The sample table records fewer than 250,000 clones; around 80% of these occur just once. Of the sample, approximately 5.7% falls within the top ten clones.

Each collaborating institution followed its own protocols to collect whole blood in K2EDTA tubes. Collaborator samples were shipped for TCRbeta analysis as frozen whole blood, isolated PBMCs, or DNA extracted from either sample type. Material: peripheral blood. The receptor was derived from a human donor in a cohort sampled during active COVID-19.

The CDR3 protein: CASRGHVNQPQHF. In nucleotides, the sequence is TGTGCCAGCAGGGGACACGTCAATCAGCCCCAGCATTTT. Recombination linked TRBV25-1 to TRBJ1-5; the D segment could be TRBD1, given 6 matching bases. The CDR3 starts with the cysteine, ends with the phenylalanine, and has 13 residues. This entry keeps only the CDR3 DNA: 39 bases, framed from base 1. V is reduced by 6 bases and J by 3 bases, leaving a spacing of 9 bases between them. According to the germline V gene, CDR1 reads MGHDK and CDR2 reads SYGVNS.